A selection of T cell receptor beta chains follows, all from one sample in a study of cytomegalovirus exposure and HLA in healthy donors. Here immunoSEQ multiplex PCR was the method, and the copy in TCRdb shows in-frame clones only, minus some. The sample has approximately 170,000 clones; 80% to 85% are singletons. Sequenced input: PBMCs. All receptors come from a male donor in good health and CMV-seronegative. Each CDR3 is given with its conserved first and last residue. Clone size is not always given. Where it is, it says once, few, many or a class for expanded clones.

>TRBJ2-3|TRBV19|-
CASMEGLAVTDTQYF
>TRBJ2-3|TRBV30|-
CAWSVGGTSQLSQYF
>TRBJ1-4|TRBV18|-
CASSTSRAVGEKLFF
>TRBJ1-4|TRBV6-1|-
CASSDPANEKLFF
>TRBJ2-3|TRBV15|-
CATSRPDRGRDTDTQYF
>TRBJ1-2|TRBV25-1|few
CASSEWGGNYGYTF
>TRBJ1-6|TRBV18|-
CASSPPQGGNSPLHF
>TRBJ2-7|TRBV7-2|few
CASSSLRDSSYEQYF
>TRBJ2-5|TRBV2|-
CASKAGGETQYF
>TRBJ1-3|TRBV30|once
CAWSVAEYSGNTIYF
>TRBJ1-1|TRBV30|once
CAWSRRQGPTATEAFF
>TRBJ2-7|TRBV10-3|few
CAIRGTGGSDEQYF
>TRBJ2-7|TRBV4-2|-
CASRKEQGAAYEQYF
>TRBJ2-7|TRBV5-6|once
CASSSGTGSSTGEQYF
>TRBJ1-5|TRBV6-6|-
CASSYRTGGTQPQHF
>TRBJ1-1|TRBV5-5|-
CASSRDRSYSEAFF
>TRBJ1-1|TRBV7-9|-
CANTSGLNTEAFF
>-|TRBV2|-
CASSEGRREYEQYF
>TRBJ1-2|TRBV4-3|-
CASSQDYDRGLRGYTF
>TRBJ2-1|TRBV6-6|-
CASSPSRLAGDNEQFF
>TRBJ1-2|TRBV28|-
CASTPGTIDSYGYTF
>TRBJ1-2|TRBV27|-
CASSSGYGYTF
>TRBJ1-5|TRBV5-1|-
CASSRTGEGNQPQHF
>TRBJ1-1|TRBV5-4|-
CASSLPGGMNTEAFF
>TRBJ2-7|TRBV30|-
CAWSNGGSYEQYF
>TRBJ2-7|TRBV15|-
CATSPTWRQDTYEQYF
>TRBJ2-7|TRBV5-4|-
CASSPGTGDYEQYF
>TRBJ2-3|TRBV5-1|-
CASSLGTSGLADTQYF
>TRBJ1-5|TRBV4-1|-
CASSSGQVSPPQPQHF
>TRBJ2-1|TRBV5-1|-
CASSLAASFLGEQFF
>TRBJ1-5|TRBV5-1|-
CASSLNGDFNQPQHF
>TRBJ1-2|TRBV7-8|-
CASSFRDSRDGYTF
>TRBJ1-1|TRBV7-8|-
CASSFTGDTEAFF
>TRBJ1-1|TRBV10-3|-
CATQGQGEAFF
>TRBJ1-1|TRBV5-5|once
CASSSPGGTFF
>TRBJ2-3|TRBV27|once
CASSLPLRDTDTQYF
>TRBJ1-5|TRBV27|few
CASSLSGTGVGSNQPQHF
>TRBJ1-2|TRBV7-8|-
CASSPHTDGGYTF
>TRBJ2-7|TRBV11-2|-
CASSPSRFYEQYF
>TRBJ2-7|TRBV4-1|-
CASSQEAKWGRGSEQYF